Listed below are T cell receptor beta chains from one sample, sequenced in a study of T cells after yellow fever vaccination. TCRdb re-called the 5' RACE reads with MiXCR, one entry per CDR3 protein. There are hundreds of thousands of distinct CDR3 sequences in the sample; around 3.9% occur only once, and 20% to 25% lies in the top ten. The sample was PBMCs, taken on the day of the yellow fever booster vaccination. The receptors stem from a young man who received the YFV17D yellow fever vaccine. The CDR3 runs from the conserved cysteine through the conserved F or W. D genes are given only for firm matches. Clone size appears in some rows only: once, few, many, or a class for an expanded clone.

v_gene	abundance	d_gene	j_gene	CDR3nt	CDR3aa
TRBV5-1	few	NA	TRBJ2-6	TGCGCCAGCAGCTTTGACAGGCTCTCTGGGGCCAACGTCCTGACTTTC	CASSFDRLSGANVLTF
TRBV5-1	few	NA	TRBJ2-3	TGCGCCAGCAGCTTTGGGACCTCAGATACGCAGTATTTT	CASSFGTSDTQYF
TRBV10-3	many	NA	TRBJ1-6	TGTGCCATCAGTGAGTCGACGGGCAGCGGTGGGTCACCCCTCCACTTT	CAISESTGSGGSPLHF
TRBV4-1	many	TRBD1	TRBJ1-5	TGCGCCAGCAGCCGACAGGGCCCTTGGGCGGATCAGCCCCAGCATTTT	CASSRQGPWADQPQHF
TRBV2	many	NA	TRBJ2-4	TGTGCCAGCAGTGCCGAACAGGGCAAAAACATTCAGTACTTC	CASSAEQGKNIQYF
TRBV18	many	NA	TRBJ2-1	TGTGCCAGCTCACCACGGCAGTTAAATGAGCAGTTCTTC	CASSPRQLNEQFF
TRBV7-2	NA	TRBD2	TRBJ2-5	TGTGCCAGCAGCACCGGGACTAGCGGGGGGCCAGAGACCCAGTACTTC	CASSTGTSGGPETQYF
TRBV5-1	NA	NA	TRBJ1-6	TGCGCCAGCAGCTGGTGGACAGTGGATGCCCATTCACCCCTCCACTTT	CASSWWTVDAHSPLHF
TRBV7-3	NA	NA	TRBJ2-7	TGTGCCAGCAGCTCCCGGACGGGGGAGCAGTACTTC	CASSSRTGEQYF
TRBV19	NA	NA	TRBJ1-5	TGTGCCACTGCCACAGGGAGTAGCAATCAGCCCCAGCATTTT	CATATGSSNQPQHF
TRBV5-1	few	TRBD2	TRBJ2-1	TGCGCCAGCAGCCAGCTGACTAGCGGGGGGAATGAGCAGTTCTTC	CASSQLTSGGNEQFF
TRBV5-5	few	TRBD1	TRBJ2-2	TGTGCCAGCAGCCCCCAGGGACAGGGGACCGGGGAGCTGTTTTTT	CASSPQGQGTGELFF
TRBV7-2	NA	TRBD1	TRBJ2-3	TGTGCCAGCAGCTACCTAGGGACAGGGTCTGCAGATACGCAGTATTTT	CASSYLGTGSADTQYF
TRBV28	NA	NA	TRBJ2-1	TGTGCCAGCAGCAACCGTCTTAGGTCCTACAATGAGCAGTTCTTC	CASSNRLRSYNEQFF
TRBV5-1	many	NA	TRBJ1-1	TGCGCCAGCAGCCGCAGGCCAGGAGTGGATAATGTCGCTGAAGCTTTCTTT	CASSRRPGVDNVAEAFF
TRBV7-3	NA	NA	TRBJ2-2	TGTGCCAGCAGCGTGAGATCGGACACCGGGGAGCTGTTTTTT	CASSVRSDTGELFF
TRBV6-1	many	TRBD1	TRBJ2-7	TGTGCCAGCCGGGACAGGAGTTCCTACGAGCAGTACTTC	CASRDRSSYEQYF
TRBV7-7	many	NA	TRBJ2-2	TGTGCCAGCAGCCTCTGGGGCGGGGAGCTGTTTTTT	CASSLWGGELFF
TRBV30	NA	NA	TRBJ1-2	TGTGCCTGGAGTGTACAACGGCCTTGGGGCTACACCTTC	CAWSVQRPWGYTF
TRBV5-1	many	TRBD1	TRBJ1-2	TGCGCCAGCAGCTCCGCATCCGGGACAGGGAACTATGGCTACACCTTC	CASSSASGTGNYGYTF
TRBV5-4	many	NA	TRBJ2-1	TGTGCCAGCAGCCGGGCCTCGGTAGGTGGCGATGAGCAGTTCTTC	CASSRASVGGDEQFF
TRBV9	many	NA	TRBJ1-1	TGTGCCAGCAGCGTATTCGAGAACACTGAAGCTTTCTTT	CASSVFENTEAFF
TRBV20-1	few	NA	TRBJ1-5	TGCAGTGCTGTCCAGGGCAATCAGCCCCAGCATTTT	CSAVQGNQPQHF
TRBV7-8	NA	NA	TRBJ2-3	TGTGCCAGCAGCCTACGTAGCCCTCGGGGGGCCACAGATACGCAGTATTTT	CASSLRSPRGATDTQYF
TRBV7-2	few	NA	TRBJ1-1	TGTGCCAGCAGCCCACGGGGCACCTCAAACACTGAAGCTTTCTTT	CASSPRGTSNTEAFF
TRBV19	many	NA	TRBJ1-6	TGTGCCAGTAGGTACGGGACGGCGAGTAATTCACCCCTCCACTTT	CASRYGTASNSPLHF
TRBV7-2	few	TRBD1	TRBJ2-7	TGTGCCAGCAGCAAACAGGGGTTCAACAGCGAGCAGTACTTC	CASSKQGFNSEQYF
TRBV12-3/TRBV12-4	few	TRBD2	TRBJ2-2	TGTGCCAGCAGTAAAACTTGGACTAGCGGGGGGGCCGGCGGGGAGCTGTTTTTT	CASSKTWTSGGAGGELFF
TRBV14	many	NA	TRBJ2-5	TGTGCCAGCAGCCACGGTTACGGGACTCCTGTTTACTTC	CASSHGYGTPVYF
TRBV19	many	NA	TRBJ2-7	TGTGCCAGTAGTATCGGTTGGGGGGCGAGCCACGAGCAGTACTTC	CASSIGWGASHEQYF
TRBV11-2	many	NA	TRBJ2-2	TGTGCCAGCAGCTTCCCCCCCAGGGGCGGGGAGCTGTTTTTT	CASSFPPRGGELFF
TRBV5-1	NA	NA	TRBJ1-1	TGCGCCAGCAGCCCCAGGACCCCTTTGAGCACTGAAGCTTTCTTT	CASSPRTPLSTEAFF